This TCR beta chain was profiled in a study of T cell repertoires in cytomegalovirus infection (dated by TCRdb to the late 2010s). Background on the whole study: Peptide stimulations targeted recently identified HLA-C-restricted CMV epitopes, whose presentation resists viral immunomodulation, together with well-studied HLA-B-restricted epitopes. The HLA type of each donor mattered for the analysis, because public TCR beta signatures pointed to carriage of CMV infection along with the matching HLA type. Findings and caveats that apply to the study as a whole: Cumulative frequency of public TCR beta family members discriminated carriers of CMV infection plus the relevant HLA type in this cohort and an independent approximately 350-donor cohort. The ex vivo response was dominated by HLA-C-restricted CMV-specific TCR beta clonotypes, which also provided the single most frequent clonotype in two of eight donors.

CDR3 length: 13 amino acids, cysteine to phenylalanine. The CDR3 DNA has 39 bases and is translated from base 1. Between the V and J ends, shortened by 5 bases and 8 bases respectively, the junction contains 18 bases. Taken from the germline V gene, the CDR1 and CDR2 loops are SQVTM and ANQGSEA. As for this clonotype: Its antigen specificity is not known. Base qualities are not provided; no much larger clone lies one nucleotide away.

The sequencer listed for this sample is Illumina HiSeq 1500. TCRdb reworked the public reads: Q25 trimming with fastp, MiXCR clone assembly, productive beta chains retained. Rows are unified per CDR3 protein, each entry keeping the most common DNA and genes. The sample table contains approximately 470,000 distinct CDR3 sequences; only one count was recorded for about 42% of them. The ten most abundant clones make up around 44% of the sample. What this sample's treatment or condition label stands for: in vitro stimulation with specific CMV peptide epitopes to enrich CMV-specific T cells. The TCR sequence derives from a human donor in good health (CMV status not recorded). Some clones in this sample may be carry-over from other donors' samples. The chain joins TRBV29-1 to TRBJ1-2, and possibly TRBD1, on 5 matching bases. This specimen consisted of cultured PBMCs, obtained from culture after CMV antigen stimulation. The DNA sequence reads TGCAGCGTTCAGGGCCCGGGAGTTCGGGGCTACACCTTC. Its coded protein is CSVQGPGVRGYTF.